The present T cell receptor beta chain was sequenced within a study of cytomegalovirus exposure and HLA in healthy donors. Whole-study context: HLA-typed donors were the source of tens of millions of unique TCRs held in an early data release. General study points: The study carried out a later analysis of TCR beta sequences. It associated some 17,000 of them with specific HLA alleles at a false discovery rate of 0.05.

Those who donated were healthy bone marrow donors. At collection, donors were nominally healthy, but unrecorded immune exposures were probable. The V and J ends lost 4 bases and 6 bases, in that order; junction bases with no gene match: 9. This CDR3 spans 15 amino acids. Germline V gene lookup returns CDR1 MNHNY and CDR2 SVGAGI (reference sequence). On this clone itself: Its antigen is undetermined.

Primers: 60 Vbeta forward and 13 Jbeta reverse. Clones were read by immunoSEQ multiplex PCR, and TCRdb kept only the in-frame ones, dropping some. This table holds 120,000 to 150,000 clones, roughly 80% found once. The TCR sequence derives from a woman between 45 and 60 years old in good health and CMV-seronegative. Sequencing input: PBMCs. This chain connects TRBV6-6 to TRBJ2-5; 9 positions match TRBD1. The CDR3 coding sequence is TGTGCCAGCAGTTCCCTGGGACAGGGAAGCCAGACCCAGTACTTC. The encoded protein is CASSSLGQGSQTQYF.